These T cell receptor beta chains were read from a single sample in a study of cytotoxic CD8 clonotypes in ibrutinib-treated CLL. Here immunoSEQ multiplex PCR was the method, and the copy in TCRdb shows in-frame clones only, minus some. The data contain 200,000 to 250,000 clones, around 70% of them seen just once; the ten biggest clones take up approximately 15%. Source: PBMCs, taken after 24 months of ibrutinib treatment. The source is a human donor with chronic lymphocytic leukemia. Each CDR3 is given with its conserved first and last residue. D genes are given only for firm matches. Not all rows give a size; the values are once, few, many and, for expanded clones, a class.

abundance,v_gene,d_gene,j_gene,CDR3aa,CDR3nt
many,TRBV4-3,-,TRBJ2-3,CASSQDRDPWDTQYF,TGCGCCAGCAGCCAAGACAGGGATCCGTGGGATACGCAGTATTTT
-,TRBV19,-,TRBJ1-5,CASLGTEWVGNQPQHF,TGTGCCAGCCTCGGGACGGAATGGGTTGGCAATCAGCCCCAGCATTTT
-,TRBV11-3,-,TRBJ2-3,CASSLRRTPPADTQYF,TGTGCCAGCAGCTTACGACGGACTCCGCCGGCAGATACGCAGTATTTT
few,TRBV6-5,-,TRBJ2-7,CASSLRSGIYEQYF,TGTGCCAGCAGTTTAAGGTCGGGGATTTACGAGCAGTACTTC
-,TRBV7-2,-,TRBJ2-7,CASTSPLWPEQYF,TGTGCCAGCACCTCCCCACTATGGCCCGAGCAGTACTTC
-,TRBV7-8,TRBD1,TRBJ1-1,CASSLEGALPNTEAFF,TGTGCCAGCAGCTTAGAGGGGGCCCTCCCGAACACTGAAGCTTTCTTT
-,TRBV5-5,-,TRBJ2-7,CASSLDPQLGGYEQYF,TGTGCCAGCAGCTTGGATCCCCAGCTCGGGGGATACGAGCAGTACTTC
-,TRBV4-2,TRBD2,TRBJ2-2,CASSQDSSGRAHTGELFF,TGTGCCAGCAGCCAAGATAGCAGCGGGAGGGCGCACACCGGGGAGCTGTTTTTT
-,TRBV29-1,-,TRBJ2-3,CSLYGTKGDTQYF,TGCAGCTTATATGGGACAAAGGGGGATACGCAGTATTTT
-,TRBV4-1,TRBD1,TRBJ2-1,CASSQDLGQGVNEQFF,TGCGCCAGCAGCCAAGATCTGGGACAGGGAGTCAATGAGCAGTTCTTC
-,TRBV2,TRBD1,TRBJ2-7,CASSAPTGNPHEQYF,TGTGCCAGCAGTGCCCCGACAGGGAACCCTCACGAGCAGTACTTC
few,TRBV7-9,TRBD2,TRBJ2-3,CASSLGLAGGVDTQYF,TGTGCCAGCAGCTTGGGACTAGCGGGAGGAGTGGATACGCAGTATTTT
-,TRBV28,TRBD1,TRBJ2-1,CASSGRGTYNEQFF,TGTGCCAGCAGTGGCAGGGGGACCTACAATGAGCAGTTCTTC
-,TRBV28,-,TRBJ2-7,CASSRADTYEQYF,TGTGCCAGCAGTCGGGCCGACACCTACGAGCAGTACTTC
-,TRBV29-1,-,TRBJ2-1,CTTLRVGSYNEQFF,TGCACCACCCTAAGGGTTGGCTCCTACAATGAGCAGTTCTTC
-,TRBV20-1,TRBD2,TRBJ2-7,CSGRREGEQYF,TGCAGTGGGCGCAGGGAGGGAGAGCAGTACTTC
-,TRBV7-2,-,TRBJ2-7,CASSPVASDSYEQYF,TGTGCCAGCAGCCCCGTGGCTAGCGATTCCTACGAGCAGTACTTC
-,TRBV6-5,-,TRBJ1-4,CASSYSDEKLFF,TGTGCCAGCAGTTACTCGGATGAAAAACTGTTTTTT
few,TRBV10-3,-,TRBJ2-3,CAIRGLVSDTQYF,TGTGCCATCAGGGGACTCGTCTCAGATACGCAGTATTTT
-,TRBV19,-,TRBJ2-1,CASSHGVVNEQFF,TGTGCCAGTAGTCACGGAGTGGTAAATGAGCAGTTCTTC
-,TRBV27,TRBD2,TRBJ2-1,CASSSLLAGAYNEQFF,TGTGCCAGCAGTTCCCTACTAGCGGGAGCCTACAATGAGCAGTTCTTC
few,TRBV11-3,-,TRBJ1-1,CASTGGAFF,TGTGCCAGCACCGGGGGAGCTTTCTTT
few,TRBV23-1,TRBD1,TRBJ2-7,CASSPERDRVCEQYF,TGCGCCAGCAGCCCGGAACGGGACAGAGTCTGCGAGCAGTACTTC
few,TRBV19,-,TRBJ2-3,CASRDTQYF,TGTGCCAGTAGAGATACGCAGTATTTT
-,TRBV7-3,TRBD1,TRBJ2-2,CASSLRGTGNTGELFF,TGTGCCAGCAGCTTACGAGGGACAGGGAACACCGGGGAGCTGTTTTTT
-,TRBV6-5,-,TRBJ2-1,CASRMGEGEQFF,TGTGCCAGCAGGATGGGGGAAGGTGAGCAGTTCTTC
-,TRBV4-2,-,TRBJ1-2,CASSQPGQTDYGYTF,TGTGCCAGCAGCCAACCCGGACAGACCGACTATGGCTACACCTTC